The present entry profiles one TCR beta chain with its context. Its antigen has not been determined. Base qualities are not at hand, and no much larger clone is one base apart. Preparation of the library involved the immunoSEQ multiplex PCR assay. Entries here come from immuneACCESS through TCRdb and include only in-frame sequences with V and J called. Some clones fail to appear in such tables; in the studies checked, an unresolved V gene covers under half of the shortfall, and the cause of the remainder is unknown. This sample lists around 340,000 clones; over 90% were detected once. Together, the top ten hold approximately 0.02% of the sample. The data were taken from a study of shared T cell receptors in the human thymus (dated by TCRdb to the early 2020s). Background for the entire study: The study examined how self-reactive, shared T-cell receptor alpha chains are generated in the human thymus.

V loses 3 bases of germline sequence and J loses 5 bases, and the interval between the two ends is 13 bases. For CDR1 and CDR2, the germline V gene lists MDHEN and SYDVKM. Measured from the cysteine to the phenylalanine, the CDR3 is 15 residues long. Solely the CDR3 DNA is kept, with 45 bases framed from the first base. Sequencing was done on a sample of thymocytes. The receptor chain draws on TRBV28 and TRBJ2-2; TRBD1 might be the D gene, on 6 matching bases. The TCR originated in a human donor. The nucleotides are TGTGCCAGCAGTTTTAGGGACAAAGGTACCGGGGAGCTGTTTTTT. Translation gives CASSFRDKGTGELFF.